Below, 27 T cell receptor beta chains from the same sample are listed, as sequenced in a study of OX40 agonist ivuxolimab in advanced cancers. Libraries were constructed by the immunoSEQ multiplex PCR assay. Held by TCRdb, this immuneACCESS table contains in-frame sequences only and omits some clones. Under half of the omission traces to an unresolved V gene where checked; the cause of the rest is unknown. This sample gives about 71,000 clones in total; 78% of them show up just once. The ten largest clones capture about 5.7% of the sample. The input for sequencing was CD4+ or CD8+ T cells sorted from blood, taken in a trial of the OX40 agonist ivuxolimab. The source of these receptors is an adult with an advanced solid tumor such as melanoma, head and neck, liver or kidney cancer.

This chain joins TRBV25-1 and TRBJ1-4; D might be TRBD1 (5 bases). V lost 5 bases, J lost 2 bases, and 9 bases lay in between. CDR3 length: 14 amino acids. Germline values: CDR1 MGHDK, CDR2 SYGVNS. CDR3 protein: CASSPQGTNEKLFF. The CDR3 DNA sequence: TGTGCCAGCAGTCCCCAGGGCACTAATGAAAAACTGTTTTTT.

CDR3 sequence: CASSPWPREQYF. DNA for the CDR3: TGTGCCAGCAGCCCCTGGCCCCGCGAGCAGTACTTC. The chain recombines TRBV11-2 with TRBJ2-7; no reliable D call. Trimming took off 5 bases at V and 6 bases at J, with 11 bases between the two ends. Germline V gives CDR1 SGHAT, CDR2 FQNNGV. CDR3 length equals 12 residues.

V gene TRBV19 combines with J gene TRBJ2-1; D gene unclear. Germline-derived CDR1 and CDR2 are LNHDA and SQIVND (reference sequence). The CDR3 runs to 14 residues. V lost 6 bases to trimming and J lost 5 bases, with 14 bases between them. CDR3: CASSPPWRHNEQFF. CDR3 DNA: TGTGCCAGTAGCCCCCCCTGGAGACACAATGAGCAGTTCTTC.

The J gene is TRBJ2-1, the V gene TRBV27; 9 positions match TRBD2. J lost 0 bases, V lost 8 bases, and 20 bases had no gene match. The CDR3 consists of 20 residues. Germline CDR1 reads MNHEY; CDR2 reads SMNVEV (reference sequence). CDR3 loop: CASLPLWSLAGPSSYNEQFF. The CDR3 DNA follows: TGTGCCAGCCTCCCCCTGTGGTCCCTAGCGGGACCGAGCTCCTACAATGAGCAGTTCTTC.

This clone appeared a single time. V usage is TRBV4-2 and J usage is TRBJ2-7; TRBD1 matches at 7 bases. The CDR3 runs 15 residues. J gave up 2 bases and V 2 bases, and 6 bases lay outside the gene matches. Germline CDR1 LGHNA, CDR2 YNFKEQ. CDR3 region: CASSQRQGVAYEQYF. For the CDR3, the DNA is TGTGCCAGCAGCCAAAGGCAGGGGGTAGCCTACGAGCAGTACTTC.

CDR3 sequence: CAWSLDRARYEQYF. The CDR3 nucleotides read TGTGCCTGGAGCCTGGACAGGGCGAGATACGAGCAGTACTTC. This rearrangement joins TRBV30 to TRBJ2-7; TRBD1 agrees at 8 bases. CDR1 is GTSNPN and CDR2 is SVGIG in the germline V gene (reference sequence). The trim removed 3 bases at V and 4 bases at J, leaving 8 bases unmatched. The CDR3 runs to 14 residues.

The chain recombines TRBV28 with TRBJ1-5; 8 nucleotides line up with TRBD1. V lost 7 bases and J lost 7; bases outside the gene matches: 12. The CDR3 extends over 15 amino acids. Germline V gene sequence: CDR1 MDHEN, CDR2 SYDVKM. CDR3 DNA: TGTGCCAGCACCTCCCCCCAAACAGGGGGACAGCCCCAGCATTTT. Translation gives CASTSPQTGGQPQHF.

The rearrangement links TRBV5-1 to TRBJ1-1; D is perhaps TRBD1 (6 bases). V was cut by 2 bases and J by 1 base, with 12 bases left in between. The CDR3 length is 15 residues. Per germline, CDR1 SGHRS and CDR2 YFSETQ. CDR3 sequence (DNA): TGCGCCAGCAGCTTACAGACAGGCTCGAACACTGAAGCTTTCTTT. The encoded protein is CASSLQTGSNTEAFF.

This clone showed up just once. The J gene is TRBJ2-5, the V gene TRBV6-5, with 7 bases fitting TRBD1. This CDR3 comprises 13 residues. J lost 13 bases, V lost 4 bases, and 12 bases had no gene match. Germline lookup yields CDR1 MNHEY and CDR2 SVGAGI. The CDR3 nucleotides are TGTGCCAGCAGTTCCCATTCAGGGGGTCAATTGTACTTC. It codes for CASSSHSGGQLYF.

This clone came up a few times. The V and J genes are TRBV11-2 and TRBJ2-1, with 7 bases that match TRBD2. Germline assignment: CDR1 SGHAT and CDR2 FQNNGV. CDR3 length: 15 amino acids. The J segment lost 2 bases and the V segment lost 1 base, leaving 2 bases of the junction unmatched. The CDR3 region has the DNA TGTGCCAGCAGCTTAGTGAGCGGGACCTACAATGAGCAGTTCTTC. It specifies CASSLVSGTYNEQFF.

The J gene is TRBJ1-1, the V gene TRBV15; no clear D gene. The CDR3 loop spans 12 amino acids. Per the germline V gene, CDR1 is LNHNV and CDR2 is YYDKDF (reference sequence). The V end was cut by 8 bases, the J end by 1 base, with 8 bases between. CDR3 sequence reads: CATAVSNTEAFF. CDR3 DNA: TGTGCCACCGCGGTCTCGAACACTGAAGCTTTCTTT.

V gene TRBV6-6 combines with J gene TRBJ2-7; TRBD1 agrees at 9 bases. Trimming cost V 5 bases and J 0 bases; bases outside gene matches: 5. The germline V gene has CDR1 MNHNY and CDR2 SVGAGI (reference sequence). The CDR3 spans 15 residues. Here the CDR3 DNA reads TGTGCCAGCAGTATGGCGGACAGGGGCTCCTACGAGCAGTACTTC. This codes for CASSMADRGSYEQYF.

The chain couples TRBV6-5 to TRBJ1-4, with D unclear. Trimming removed 5 bases at V and 0 bases at J, with 10 bases between. This CDR3 is built from 15 residues. Germline V CDR1 and CDR2: MNHEY, SVGAGI. The CDR3 region is CASSLRGATNEKLFF. The CDR3 DNA is TGTGCCAGCAGTCTGCGGGGTGCAACTAATGAAAAACTGTTTTTT.

This clone was counted a few times. The chain couples TRBV11-2 to TRBJ1-4, with D uncertain. The length of the CDR3 is 13 residues. Trimming left V 0 bases short and J 10 bases short, with 9 bases between. Per the germline V gene, CDR1 is SGHAT and CDR2 is FQNNGV. DNA for the CDR3: TGTGCCAGCAGCTTAGAGGCAGCCGGAAAACTGTTTTTT. Protein: CASSLEAAGKLFF.

This chain uses TRBV28 with TRBJ2-1; tentatively, D is TRBD2 (5 bases). The CDR3 sequence is 18 residues long. The germline CDR1 and CDR2 sequences are MDHEN and SYDVKM. V was shortened by 8 bases and J by 4 bases, with 27 bases between the two germline ends. The CDR3 DNA sequence: TGTGCCAGCGAGGGAACCAGCGGTCCCACCCGGGCTTACAATGAGCAGTTCTTC. It yields the protein CASEGTSGPTRAYNEQFF.

This chain joins TRBV5-1 and TRBJ1-4, with D uncertain. The CDR3 spans 14 residues. The V gene lost 5 bases and the J gene lost 8 bases, with 16 bases spanning the gap. Germline V CDR1 and CDR2: SGHRS, YFSETQ. The CDR3 DNA sequence: TGCGCCAGCAGGGACTCGGGCCCGTTCGAAAAACTGTTTTTT. This sequence encodes CASRDSGPFEKLFF.

The chain couples TRBV18 to TRBJ2-7, with TRBD2 identical over 13 bases. The CDR3 is 14 amino acids. Germline CDR1 is KGHSH and CDR2 is LQKENI. The trim removed 4 bases at V and 4 bases at J, leaving 1 base unmatched. The DNA of the CDR3 is TGTGCCAGCTCACGGACTAGCGGGAGTTACGAGCAGTACTTC. It is translated as CASSRTSGSYEQYF.

There are a few counts of this clone. The chain links TRBV30 to TRBJ1-1; the D gene is possibly TRBD1 (6 bases). The CDR3 sequence is 16 residues long. Trimming took off 0 bases at V and 5 bases at J, with 19 bases between the two ends. In germline, CDR1 is GTSNPN, CDR2 SVGIG (reference sequence). The CDR3 spells CAWSVGGRQVMTEAFF. The CDR3 bases are TGTGCCTGGAGTGTTGGGGGGAGACAGGTAATGACTGAAGCTTTCTTT.

V is TRBV28 and J is TRBJ1-6; TRBD1 might be the D (5 bases). The CDR3 runs 16 residues. V gave up 3 bases and J gave up 7 bases, with 16 bases separating them. Germline CDR1 MDHEN, CDR2 SYDVKM. The CDR3 region has the DNA TGTGCCAGCAGTTTGTCGGAATGGGGGAGAAATTCACCCCTCCACTTT. Protein sequence: CASSLSEWGRNSPLHF.

The chain couples TRBV5-1 to TRBJ2-3; the D gene could be TRBD1 or TRBD2 (5 bases each). Germline-derived CDR1 and CDR2 are SGHRS and YFSETQ. The CDR3 extends over 15 amino acids. Trimming took 4 bases from V and 1 from J, leaving 13 bases between them. The CDR3 DNA reads TGCGCCAGCAGCCGGGACGGGCCCCGCACAGATACGCAGTATTTT. Its translation is CASSRDGPRTDTQYF. Full variable domain (remainder filled in from reference TRBV5-1 and TRBJ2-3): KAGVTQTPRYLIKTRGQQVTLSCSPISGHRSVSWYQQTPGQGLQFLFEYFSETQRNKGNFPGRFSGRQFSNSRSEMNVSTLELGDSALYLCASSRDGPRTDTQYFGPGTRLTVL.

This chain connects TRBV7-2 to TRBJ2-5; 7 nucleotides line up with TRBD1. The DNA end favors TRBJ2-7, so the J call may be wrong. The CDR3 length is 14 residues. Per germline, CDR1 SGHTA and CDR2 FQGNSA. Here the CDR3 reads CASSLARQGGEQYF. The DNA for the CDR3 is TGTGCCAGCAGCTTAGCCCGACAGGGTGGCGAGCAGTACTTC.

The chain's CDR3 is CASMRYTYEQYF. CDR3 sequence (DNA): TGTGCCAGCATGAGGTATACCTACGAGCAGTACTTC. The chain couples TRBV6-4 to TRBJ2-7; D gene unclear. The ends were cut back, 7 bases at V and 2 bases at J, with 9 bases in the middle. From germline, CDR1 is MRHNA and CDR2 SNTAGT. The CDR3 length is 12 residues.

The rearrangement uses TRBV7-2 and TRBJ1-6, with D uncertain. The CDR3 has 15 residues. The germline V gene has CDR1 SGHTA and CDR2 FQGNSA. Trimming pared 5 bases from V and 7 bases from J, leaving 15 bases between. The chain's CDR3 is CASSPQLSANSPLHF. The CDR3 coding sequence is TGTGCCAGCAGCCCGCAATTGAGCGCCAATTCACCCCTCCACTTT.

This chain connects TRBV2 to TRBJ2-3; D remains unclear. The CDR3 has 11 amino acids. Germline-derived CDR1 and CDR2 are SNHLY and FYNNEI. Between the trimmed V and J ends, which lost 6 bases and 6 bases, there was a span of 7 bases. The CDR3 DNA reads as TGTGCCAGCAGCCGGTCTGATACGCAGTATTTT. Its protein is CASSRSDTQYF.

J is TRBJ2-7 and V is TRBV4-3; 7 bases agree with TRBD1. With 2 bases clipped from V and 2 bases from J, the junction kept 3 bases outside the gene matches. The germline V gene encodes CDR1 LGHNA and CDR2 YSLEER. The CDR3 extends over 14 amino acids. The CDR3 here is CASSQYDRAYEQYF. Written as DNA, the CDR3 is TGCGCCAGCAGCCAATACGACAGGGCCTACGAGCAGTACTTC.

The V gene is TRBV5-1, the J gene TRBJ2-1, with D perhaps TRBD2 (6 bases). Trimming took 1 base from V and 1 from J, leaving 9 bases between them. Germline V CDR1 and CDR2: SGHRS, YFSETQ. The CDR3 is 15 amino acids. The CDR3 sequence: CASSLTGESYNEQFF. The CDR3, as DNA: TGCGCCAGCAGCTTGACGGGAGAGTCCTACAATGAGCAGTTCTTC.

The V and J genes are TRBV18 and TRBJ2-1; 9 bases align to TRBD1. Germline V gives CDR1 KGHSH, CDR2 LQKENI. CDR3 length: 15 residues. V shed 6 bases and J 7 bases; nucleotides not matched to a gene: 10. CDR3 amino acids: CASSVGGQGGNEQFF. The CDR3 DNA sequence: TGTGCCAGCTCGGTCGGGGGACAGGGCGGGAATGAGCAGTTCTTC.